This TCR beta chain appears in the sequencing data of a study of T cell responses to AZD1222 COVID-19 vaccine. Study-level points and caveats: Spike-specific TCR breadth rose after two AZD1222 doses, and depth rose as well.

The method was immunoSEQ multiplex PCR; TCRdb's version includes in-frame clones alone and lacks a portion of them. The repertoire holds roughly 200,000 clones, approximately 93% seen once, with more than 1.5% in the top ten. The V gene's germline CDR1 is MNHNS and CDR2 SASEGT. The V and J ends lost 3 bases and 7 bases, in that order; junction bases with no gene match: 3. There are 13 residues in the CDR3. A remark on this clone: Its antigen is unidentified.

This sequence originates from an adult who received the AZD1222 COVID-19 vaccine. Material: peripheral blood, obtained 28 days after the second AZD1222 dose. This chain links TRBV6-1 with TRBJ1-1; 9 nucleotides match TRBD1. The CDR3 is CASSDRQGGEAFF. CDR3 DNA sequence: TGTGCCAGCAGTGATCGACAGGGGGGTGAAGCTTTCTTT.